This T cell receptor beta chain was documented in a study of shared clonotypes between healthy human individuals. Study observations and caveats: An anticipated effect of sequencing depth on clonotype sharing among donors was recognized.

Worth noting for this clone: Its antigen is unknown.

It was across several immunoSEQ plates that each subset's genomic DNA was evenly split. Tens of thousands of T cell genomes (about 0.3 ug DNA) went into each PBMC replicate. Libraries were prepared by immunoSEQ multiplex PCR; TCRdb keeps only in-frame clonotypes and omits some of them. There are fewer than 550,000 clones in the sample; about 80% occur only once, and under 15% lies in the top ten. Approximately 90 million PBMCs went into genomic DNA for unsorted samples. Trimming at V came to 5 bases and at J to 6 bases, leaving 6 bases not matched to a gene. The CDR3 sequence is 14 residues long. Germline CDR1 is MNHEY and CDR2 is SMNVEV (reference sequence).

This sequence originates from a middle-aged woman in good health. Some clones in this sample may be carry-over from other donors' samples. The J gene is TRBJ1-1, the V gene TRBV27; TRBD1 agrees at 10 bases. The sequencing sample was made of PBMCs. In nucleotides, the CDR3 is TGTGCCAGCAGTCCTGACAGGGGGCATTCTGAAGCTTTCTTT. Protein sequence: CASSPDRGHSEAFF.